This T cell receptor beta chain was observed in a study of cytomegalovirus exposure and HLA in healthy donors. Regarding the study as a whole: Later work showed greater clonal expansion in HLA-associated TCR beta chains than in equally common others. Sequence variants that were highly shared formed a cluster that was likely a sequencing artifact. Versus the approximately 700-donor mean, an Asian-associated ancestry cluster reportedly showed fewer N-insertions in a later analysis. In an earlier analysis, most TCR beta V segments were productive about 87% or about 30% of the time.

Comments on this clone: The target antigen is unknown.

The study ran its PCR with 60 Vbeta and 13 Jbeta primers. The protocol was immunoSEQ multiplex PCR, while the TCRdb copy is restricted to in-frame clones and leaves out a portion. Among under 150,000 clones listed, approximately 78% were seen once. The V end was cut by 0 bases, the J end by 1 base, with 9 bases between. The CDR3 extends over 15 amino acids. Germline CDR1 is SGDLS and CDR2 is YYNGEE. The material sequenced was PBMCs. The chain has TRBV9 and TRBJ2-3, with D perhaps TRBD1 (6 bases). The receptor was derived from a man in his forties or fifties in good health and CMV-seropositive. CDR3 sequence (DNA): TGTGCCAGCAGCGTAGAACAGGGCCGCACAGATACGCAGTATTTT. Translating gives CASSVEQGRTDTQYF.